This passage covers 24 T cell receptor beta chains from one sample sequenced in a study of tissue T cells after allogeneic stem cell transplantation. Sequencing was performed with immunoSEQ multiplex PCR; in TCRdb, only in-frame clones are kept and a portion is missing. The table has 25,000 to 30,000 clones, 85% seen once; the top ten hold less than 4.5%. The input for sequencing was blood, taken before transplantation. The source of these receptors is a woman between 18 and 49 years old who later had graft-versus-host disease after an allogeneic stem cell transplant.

Here the CDR3 DNA reads TGTGCCAGTAGTATAGAGGGTAGCGGGGGGCCCGCGGATACGCAGTATTTT. Protein: CASSIEGSGGPADTQYF. V is TRBV19 and J is TRBJ2-3; 10 positions match TRBD2. The CDR3 sequence is 17 residues long. Germline lookup yields CDR1 LNHDA and CDR2 SQIVND (reference sequence). V shed 0 bases, J shed 6 bases, and the junction held 9 bases outside the gene matches. Supplemented by reference TRBV19 and TRBJ2-3, the full variable domain reads DGGITQSPKYLFRKEGQNVTLSCEQNLNHDAMYWYRQDPGQGLRLIYYSQIVNDFQKGDIAEGYSVSREKKESFPLTVTSAQKNPTAFYLCASSIEGSGGPADTQYFGPGTRLTVL.

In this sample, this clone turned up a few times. CDR3 protein: CASSLAGVPEAFF. DNA of the CDR3: TGTGCCAGCAGCTTAGCGGGCGTACCAGAAGCTTTCTTT. This rearrangement joins TRBV7-2 to TRBJ1-1; D gene uncertain. Looked up from germline, CDR1 is SGHTA and CDR2 is FQGNSA. This CDR3 is 13 amino acids long. The V gene lost 0 bases and the J gene lost 8 bases, with 10 bases spanning the gap.

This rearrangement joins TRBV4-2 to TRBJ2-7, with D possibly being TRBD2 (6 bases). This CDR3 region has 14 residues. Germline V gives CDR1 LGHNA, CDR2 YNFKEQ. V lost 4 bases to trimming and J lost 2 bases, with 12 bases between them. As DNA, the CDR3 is TGTGCCAGCAGCCCCGGACTACTCACCTACGAGCAGTACTTC. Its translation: CASSPGLLTYEQYF.

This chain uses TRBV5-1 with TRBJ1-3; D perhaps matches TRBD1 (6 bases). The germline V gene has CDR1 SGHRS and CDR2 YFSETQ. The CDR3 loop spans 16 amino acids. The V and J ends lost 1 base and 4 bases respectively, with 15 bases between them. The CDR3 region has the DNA TGCGCCAGCAGCTTGTCTCCGGGACAAGGAGGAAACACCATATATTTT. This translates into CASSLSPGQGGNTIYF.

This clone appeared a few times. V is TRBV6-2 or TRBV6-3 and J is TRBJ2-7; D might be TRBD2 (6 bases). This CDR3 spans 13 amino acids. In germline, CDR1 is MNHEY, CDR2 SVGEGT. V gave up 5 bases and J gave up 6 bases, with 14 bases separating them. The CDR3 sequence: CASSLTRGGEQYF. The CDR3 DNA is TGTGCCAGCAGTCTCACCCGGGGAGGCGAGCAGTACTTC.

Here the CDR3 reads CASSPWTGNMDYGYTF. CDR3 in DNA: TGTGCCAGCAGCCCGTGGACAGGGAATATGGACTATGGCTACACCTTC. The chain uses TRBV5-4 and TRBJ1-2, with TRBD1 matching 8 bases. The CDR3 is 16 residues long. After removal of 4 bases from V and 3 bases from J, the junction contained 11 bases not matched to a gene. From germline, CDR1 is SGHNT and CDR2 YYREEE (reference sequence).

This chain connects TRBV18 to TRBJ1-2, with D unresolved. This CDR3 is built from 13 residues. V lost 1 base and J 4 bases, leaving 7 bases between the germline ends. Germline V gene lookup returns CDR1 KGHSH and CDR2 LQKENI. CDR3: CASSPQGGYGYTF. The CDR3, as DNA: TGTGCCAGCTCACCACAGGGAGGCTATGGCTACACCTTC.

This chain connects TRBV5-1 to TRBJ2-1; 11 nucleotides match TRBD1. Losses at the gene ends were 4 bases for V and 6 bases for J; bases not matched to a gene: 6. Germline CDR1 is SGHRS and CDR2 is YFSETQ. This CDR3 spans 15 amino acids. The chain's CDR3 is CASSPGQGASNEQFF. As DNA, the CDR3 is TGCGCCAGCAGCCCAGGACAGGGGGCTAGCAATGAGCAGTTCTTC.

The CDR3 reads CASTYIRDVNTIYF. Here the CDR3 DNA reads TGTGCCAGCACGTATATCAGGGATGTAAACACCATATATTTT. V and J are TRBV21-1 and TRBJ1-3; no check of the table's D call, TRBD1, against the DNA was made. TRBV21-1 is classified as a pseudogene. This CDR3 spans 14 amino acids.

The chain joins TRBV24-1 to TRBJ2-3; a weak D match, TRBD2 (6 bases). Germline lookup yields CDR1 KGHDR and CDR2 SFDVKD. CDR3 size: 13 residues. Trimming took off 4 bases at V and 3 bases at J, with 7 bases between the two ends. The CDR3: CATSDGGTDTQYF. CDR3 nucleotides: TGTGCCACCAGTGACGGGGGAACAGATACGCAGTATTTT.

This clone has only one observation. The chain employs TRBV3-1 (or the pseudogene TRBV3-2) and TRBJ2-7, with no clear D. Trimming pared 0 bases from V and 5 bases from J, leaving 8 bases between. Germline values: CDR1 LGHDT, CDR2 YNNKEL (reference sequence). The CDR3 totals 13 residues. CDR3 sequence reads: CASSQDETDEQYF. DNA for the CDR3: TGTGCCAGCAGCCAAGATGAGACCGACGAGCAGTACTTC.

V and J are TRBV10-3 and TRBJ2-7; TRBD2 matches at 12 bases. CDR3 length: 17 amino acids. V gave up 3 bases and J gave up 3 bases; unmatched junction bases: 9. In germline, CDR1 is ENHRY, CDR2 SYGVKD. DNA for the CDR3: TGTGCCATCAGTGATGGGGGACTAGCGGGTTTAAACTACGAGCAGTACTTC. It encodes CAISDGGLAGLNYEQYF.

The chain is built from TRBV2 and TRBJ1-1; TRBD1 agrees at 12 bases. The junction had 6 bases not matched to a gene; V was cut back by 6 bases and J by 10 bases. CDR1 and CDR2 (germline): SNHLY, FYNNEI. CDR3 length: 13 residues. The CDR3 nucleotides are TGTGCCAGCAGCGCCGGGACAGGGGGCTCAGCTTTCTTT. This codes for CASSAGTGGSAFF. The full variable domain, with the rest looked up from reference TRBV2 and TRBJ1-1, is EPEVTQTPSHQVTQMGQEVILRCVPISNHLYFYWYRQILGQKVEFLVSFYNNEISEKSEIFDDQFSVERPDGSNFTLKIRSTKLEDSAMYFCASSAGTGGSAFFGQGTRLTVV.

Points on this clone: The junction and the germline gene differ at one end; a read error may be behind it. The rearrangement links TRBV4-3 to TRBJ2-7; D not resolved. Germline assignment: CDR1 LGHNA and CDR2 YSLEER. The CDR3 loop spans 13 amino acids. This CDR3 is CASSQGPSSEQYF. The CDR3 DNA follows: TGCGCCAGCAGCCAAGGGCCTTCCTCCGAGCAGTACTTC.

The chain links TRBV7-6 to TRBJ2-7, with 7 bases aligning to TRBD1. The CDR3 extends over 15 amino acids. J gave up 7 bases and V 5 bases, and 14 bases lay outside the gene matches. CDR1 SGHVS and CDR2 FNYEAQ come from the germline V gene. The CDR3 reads CASSLLRQGQGEQYF. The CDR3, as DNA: TGTGCCAGCAGCCTATTGAGACAGGGTCAAGGGGAGCAGTACTTC.

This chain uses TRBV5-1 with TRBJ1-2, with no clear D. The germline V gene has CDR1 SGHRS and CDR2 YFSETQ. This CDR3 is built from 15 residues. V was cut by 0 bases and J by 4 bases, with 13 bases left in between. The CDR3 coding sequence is TGCGCCAGCAGCTTGGAGTCCAGAAAGATCTATGGCTACACCTTC. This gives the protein CASSLESRKIYGYTF.

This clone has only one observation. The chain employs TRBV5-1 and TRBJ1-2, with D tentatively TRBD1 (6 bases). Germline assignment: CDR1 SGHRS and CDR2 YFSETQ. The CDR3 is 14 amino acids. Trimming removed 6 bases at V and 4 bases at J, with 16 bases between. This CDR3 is CASNRDTDFYGYTF. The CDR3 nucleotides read TGCGCCAGCAATCGGGACACAGACTTCTATGGCTACACCTTC.

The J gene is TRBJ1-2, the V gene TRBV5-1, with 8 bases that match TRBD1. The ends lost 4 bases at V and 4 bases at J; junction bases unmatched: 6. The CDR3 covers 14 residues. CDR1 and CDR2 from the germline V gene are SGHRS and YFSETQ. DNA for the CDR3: TGCGCCAGCAGCGACCAACAGGGGGTCTATGGCTACACCTTC. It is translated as CASSDQQGVYGYTF. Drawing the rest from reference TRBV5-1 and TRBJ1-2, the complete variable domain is KAGVTQTPRYLIKTRGQQVTLSCSPISGHRSVSWYQQTPGQGLQFLFEYFSETQRNKGNFPGRFSGRQFSNSRSEMNVSTLELGDSALYLCASSDQQGVYGYTFGSGTRLTVV.

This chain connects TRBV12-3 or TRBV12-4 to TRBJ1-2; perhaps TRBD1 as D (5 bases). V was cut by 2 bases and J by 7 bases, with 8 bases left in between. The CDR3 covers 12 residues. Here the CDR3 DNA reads TGTGCCAGCAGTTTACGGGGGGGTGGCTACACCTTC. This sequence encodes CASSLRGGGYTF.

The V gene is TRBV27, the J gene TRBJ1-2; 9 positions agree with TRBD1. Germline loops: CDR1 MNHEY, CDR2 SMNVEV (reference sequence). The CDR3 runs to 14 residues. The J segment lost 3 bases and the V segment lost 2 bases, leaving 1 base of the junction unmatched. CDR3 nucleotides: TGTGCCAGCAGTTTAAACAGGGGGCACTATGGCTACACCTTC. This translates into CASSLNRGHYGYTF.

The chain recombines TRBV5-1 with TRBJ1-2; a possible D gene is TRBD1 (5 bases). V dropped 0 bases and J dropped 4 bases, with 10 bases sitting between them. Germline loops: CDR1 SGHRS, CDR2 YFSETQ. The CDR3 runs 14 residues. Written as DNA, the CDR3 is TGCGCCAGCAGCTTGGGACAGCCCCCCTATGGCTACACCTTC. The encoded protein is CASSLGQPPYGYTF.

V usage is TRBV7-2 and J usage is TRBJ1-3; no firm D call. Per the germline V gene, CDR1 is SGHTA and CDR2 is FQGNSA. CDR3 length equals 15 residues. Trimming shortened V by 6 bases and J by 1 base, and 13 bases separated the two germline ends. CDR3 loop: CASSITGGSGNTIYF. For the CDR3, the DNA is TGTGCCAGCAGTATAACCGGAGGTTCTGGAAACACCATATATTTT.

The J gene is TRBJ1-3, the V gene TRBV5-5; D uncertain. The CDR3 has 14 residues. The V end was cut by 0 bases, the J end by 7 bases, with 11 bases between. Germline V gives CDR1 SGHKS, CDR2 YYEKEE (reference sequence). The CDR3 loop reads CASSLAPYGNTIYF. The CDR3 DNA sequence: TGTGCCAGCAGCTTGGCGCCCTATGGGAACACCATATATTTT.

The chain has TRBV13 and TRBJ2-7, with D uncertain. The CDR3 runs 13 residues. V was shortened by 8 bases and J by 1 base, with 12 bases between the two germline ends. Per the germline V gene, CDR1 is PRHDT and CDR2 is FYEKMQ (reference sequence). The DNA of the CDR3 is TGTGCCAGCTCATCCAGACGATCCTACGAGCAGTACTTC. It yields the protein CASSSRRSYEQYF.